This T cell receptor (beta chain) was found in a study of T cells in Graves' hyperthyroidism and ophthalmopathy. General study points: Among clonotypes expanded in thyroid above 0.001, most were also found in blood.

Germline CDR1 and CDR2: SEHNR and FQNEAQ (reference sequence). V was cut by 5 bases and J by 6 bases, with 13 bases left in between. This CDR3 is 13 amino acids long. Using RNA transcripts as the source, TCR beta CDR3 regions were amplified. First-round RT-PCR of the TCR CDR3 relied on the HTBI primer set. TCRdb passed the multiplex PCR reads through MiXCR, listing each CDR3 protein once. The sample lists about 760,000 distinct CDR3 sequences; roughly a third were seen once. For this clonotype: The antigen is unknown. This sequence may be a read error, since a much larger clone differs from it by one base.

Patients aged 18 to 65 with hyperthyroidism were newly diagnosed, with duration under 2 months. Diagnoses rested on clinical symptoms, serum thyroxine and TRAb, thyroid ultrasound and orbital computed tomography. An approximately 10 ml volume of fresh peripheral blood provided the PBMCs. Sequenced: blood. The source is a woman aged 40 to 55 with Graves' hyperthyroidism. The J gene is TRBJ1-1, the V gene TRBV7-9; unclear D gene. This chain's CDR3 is CASSRRTRAEAFF. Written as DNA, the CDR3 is TGTGCCAGCAGCCGCAGAACACGGGCTGAAGCTTTCTTT.